This entry lists 16 T cell receptor beta chains sequenced from one sample in a study of blood T cell repertoires in COVID-19 (dated by TCRdb to 2018 to 2021). The library was made by the immunoSEQ multiplex PCR assay. TCRdb limited this immuneACCESS table to in-frame rearrangements with V and J called. A share of clones is missing; checked studies link under half to unresolved V genes, and the rest is unexplained. Counted in this sample were more than 100,000 clones; about 90% of them appeared once. The ten top clones hold less than 2.5% of the sample. Source material: peripheral blood. Source of these receptors: a man in his forties or fifties with active COVID-19.

The chain carries TRBV11-2 and TRBJ2-7, with 8 positions matching TRBD1. V lost 1 base and J lost 3; bases outside the gene matches: 8. The CDR3 extends over 16 amino acids. Germline CDR1 is SGHAT and CDR2 is FQNNGV. The chain's CDR3 is CASSLAAGTGYYEQYF. The CDR3 DNA is TGTGCCAGCAGCTTAGCAGCCGGGACAGGATACTACGAGCAGTACTTC.

Notes on this clone: No conserved phenylalanine or tryptophan ends this CDR3, so it is likely a read error. The DNA is left out, because the CDR3 cannot be placed on it with certainty; the CDR3 is given as TCRdb lists it. This chain joins TRBV3-1 (or the pseudogene TRBV3-2) and TRBJ1-1. The germline gives CDR1 LGHDT, CDR2 YNNKEL (reference sequence). The CDR3 extends over 8 residues, inclusive of both ends. The CDR3 here is CASSQDLR.

The gene calls are TRBV13 and TRBJ2-1, with TRBD1 matching 8 bases. This CDR3 contains 16 residues. The germline CDR1 and CDR2 sequences are PRHDT and FYEKMQ (reference sequence). Germline trimming cut 5 bases from V and 6 bases from J; bases unmatched to any gene: 12. The CDR3 DNA is TGTGCCAGCAGCCTCCGGACAGGGCTTAACGGCAATGAGCAGTTCTTC. Residues: CASSLRTGLNGNEQFF.

This clone has a single count. The gene calls are TRBV6-4 and TRBJ2-3; tentatively, D is TRBD2 (6 bases). Trimming pared 5 bases from V and 1 base from J, leaving 16 bases between. This CDR3 has 16 amino acids. Germline-derived CDR1 and CDR2 are MRHNA and SNTAGT. CDR3 loop: CASSPLWTGGTDTQYF. The CDR3 DNA is TGTGCCAGCAGTCCACTCTGGACGGGGGGCACAGATACGCAGTATTTT.

The chain has TRBV18 and TRBJ2-7, with 8 bases that match TRBD1. Germline CDR1 is KGHSH and CDR2 is LQKENI. The ends lost 8 bases at V and 1 base at J; junction bases unmatched: 1. The CDR3 runs to 12 residues. CDR3 loop: CASRQGSYEQYF. As DNA, the CDR3 is TGTGCCAGCCGACAGGGGTCCTACGAGCAGTACTTC.

The rearrangement joins TRBV7-2 to TRBJ1-4; 8 bases map to TRBD1. The germline gives CDR1 SGHTA, CDR2 FQGNSA. V shed 4 bases, J shed 4 bases, and the junction held 17 bases outside the gene matches. The CDR3 extends over 19 amino acids. The CDR3 DNA is TGTGCCAGCAGCTCAGTCGCCATCGGACAGGGAGAGTATAATGAAAAACTGTTTTTT. Protein: CASSSVAIGQGEYNEKLFF.

This clone was counted between two and nine times. The genes are TRBV4-1 and TRBJ1-2; D ambiguous. Germline values: CDR1 MGHRA, CDR2 YSYEKL. Trimming cost V 4 bases and J 3 bases, with 9 bases left between them. There are 13 residues in the CDR3. CDR3 in amino acids: CASSPSGDYGYTF. The CDR3 nucleotides read TGCGCCAGCAGCCCGTCCGGGGACTATGGCTACACCTTC.

This clone was seen more than once but under ten times. The chain joins TRBV7-9 to TRBJ1-1; TRBD1 might be the D (6 bases). CDR3 length: 14 residues. The ends were cut back, 4 bases at V and 7 bases at J, with 16 bases in the middle. Germline V gene lookup returns CDR1 SEHNR and CDR2 FQNEAQ (reference sequence). CDR3 nucleotide sequence: TGTGCCAGCAGCTCAGAATTAAACAGGGTTGAAGCTTTCTTT. Translated: CASSSELNRVEAFF.

The chain combines TRBV2 with TRBJ1-2; TRBD1 aligns across 11 bases. Germline loops: CDR1 SNHLY, CDR2 FYNNEI. The V gene end was trimmed by 3 bases and the J gene end by 6 bases; junction bases not matched to a gene: 6. The CDR3 spans 15 residues. The CDR3 spells CASSEDRGQSDGYTF. The CDR3 nucleotides read TGTGCCAGCAGTGAGGACAGGGGGCAGAGTGATGGCTACACCTTC.

The J gene is TRBJ2-2, the V gene TRBV27; TRBD1 is a possible D gene (5 bases). This CDR3 region has 15 residues. V shed 6 bases and J shed 6 bases, with 17 bases lying between them. CDR1 is MNHEY and CDR2 is SMNVEV in the germline V gene (reference sequence). CDR3 loop: CASRPKPGIPGELFF. The CDR3, as DNA: TGTGCCAGCAGACCAAAACCAGGGATTCCCGGGGAGCTGTTTTTT.

This chain joins TRBV7-6 and TRBJ2-7; no clear D gene. The CDR3 runs 13 residues. Trimming removed 3 bases from V and 2 bases from J, with 8 bases in between. Germline lookup yields CDR1 SGHVS and CDR2 FNYEAQ. CDR3 coding DNA: TGTGCCAGCAGCTTGGGTAGCACCTACGAGCAGTACTTC. Residues: CASSLGSTYEQYF.

The V gene is TRBV4-3, the J gene TRBJ1-1; D unclear. Germline V CDR1 and CDR2: LGHNA, YSLEER. V lost 2 bases and J 0 bases, leaving 4 bases between the germline ends. The CDR3 contains 13 residues. The CDR3 spells CASSQTMNTEAFF. CDR3 DNA: TGCGCCAGCAGCCAAACTATGAACACTGAAGCTTTCTTT.

The genes are TRBV2 and TRBJ2-5; D call uncertain. From germline, CDR1 is SNHLY and CDR2 FYNNEI. V was trimmed by 7 bases and J by 0 bases, leaving 6 bases between them. This CDR3 has 12 residues. DNA of the CDR3: TGTGCCAGCATAGATTACCAAGAGACCCAGTACTTC. Translated, it gives CASIDYQETQYF.

The chain employs TRBV6-6 and TRBJ1-1; no reliable D call. The CDR3 sequence is 15 residues long. The germline V gene encodes CDR1 MNHNY and CDR2 SVGAGI (reference sequence). V was trimmed by 2 bases and J by 0 bases, leaving 10 bases between them. CDR3 residues: CASSYDVQMNTEAFF. The CDR3 DNA reads TGTGCCAGCAGTTACGATGTACAAATGAACACTGAAGCTTTCTTT.

This sequence joins TRBV4-1 and TRBJ2-5; possible D gene TRBD1, 6 bases. In germline, CDR1 is MGHRA, CDR2 YSYEKL. V was shortened by 5 bases and J by 4 bases, with 17 bases between the two germline ends. The CDR3 spans 15 residues. The DNA of the CDR3 is TGCGCCAGCAGCATCAGACAGGCCCGGGGAGAGACCCAGTACTTC. This encodes CASSIRQARGETQYF.

The rearrangement joins TRBV11-2 to TRBJ1-2, with TRBD1 identical over 7 bases. V lost 0 bases and J lost 2; bases outside the gene matches: 9. Germline V gene lookup returns CDR1 SGHAT and CDR2 FQNNGV. The CDR3 length is 17 residues. The CDR3 region is CASSLDTLPTGNYGYTF. The DNA of the CDR3 is TGTGCCAGCAGCTTAGATACCCTCCCGACAGGGAACTATGGCTACACCTTC.